These 10 T cell receptor beta chains came from one sample sequenced in a study of shared clonotypes between healthy human individuals. Sequencing used immunoSEQ multiplex PCR; TCRdb keeps in-frame clones, though not all of them. The sample carries around 2.1 million clones, under 97% recorded once. Material: naive CD4+ T cells sorted from blood. Sample subset: CD45RA+ positively selected. These TCRs come from a young man in good health.

CDR3 amino acids: CASSETSGASYEQYF. In DNA, the CDR3 is TGTGCCAGCAGCGAGACTAGCGGGGCTTCCTACGAGCAGTACTTC. The chain recombines TRBV5-6 with TRBJ2-7; 11 bases match TRBD2. CDR1 SGHDT and CDR2 YYEEEE come from the germline V gene. The CDR3 loop spans 15 amino acids. With 4 bases clipped from V and 1 base from J, the junction kept 4 bases outside the gene matches.

The V call is TRBV5-4, the J call TRBJ2-1; 9 bases map to TRBD2. From germline, CDR1 is SGHNT and CDR2 YYREEE (reference sequence). Trimming took 5 bases from V and 5 from J; bases not matched to a gene: 8. The CDR3 covers 15 residues. The CDR3 loop is CASSSAGGPDNEQFF. The CDR3 region has the DNA TGTGCCAGCAGTTCCGCGGGAGGGCCGGACAATGAGCAGTTCTTC.

As regards this clone: In the same sample, other DNA sequences code for this CDR3. The chain links TRBV9 to TRBJ1-6; D may be TRBD1 (6 bases). The CDR3 runs 14 residues. Trimming pared 0 bases from V and 7 bases from J, leaving 8 bases between. Germline values: CDR1 SGDLS, CDR2 YYNGEE. CDR3 bases: TGTGCCAGCAGCGTAGGTCAGGGGAATTCACCCCTCCACTTT. This translates into CASSVGQGNSPLHF. Filled out from reference TRBV9 and TRBJ1-6, the complete variable domain reads DSGVTQTPKHLITATGQRVTLRCSPRSGDLSVYWYQQSLDQGLQFLIQYYNGEERAKGNILERFSAQQFPDLHSELNLSSLELGDSALYFCASSVGQGNSPLHFGNGTRLTVT.

For the CDR3, the DNA is TGTGCCTGGAGTGGCTTTCTTGCGGCAACCTACAATGAGCAGTTCTTC. As protein: CAWSGFLAATYNEQFF. The chain combines TRBV30 with TRBJ2-1; D unclear. V was cut by 1 base and J by 2 bases, with 15 bases left in between. This CDR3 contains 16 residues. Germline lookup yields CDR1 GTSNPN and CDR2 SVGIG (reference sequence).

The chain joins TRBV10-3 to TRBJ1-1, with a tentative D call TRBD1 (6 bases). Germline loops: CDR1 ENHRY, CDR2 SYGVKD. Trimming removed 0 bases from V and 8 bases from J, with 13 bases in between. The CDR3 covers 14 residues. The CDR3 loop is CAISESGQGTEAFF. The CDR3 DNA follows: TGTGCCATCAGTGAGTCTGGCCAGGGGACCGAAGCTTTCTTT.

This rearrangement joins TRBV5-6 to TRBJ1-2; D call uncertain. The CDR3 runs to 12 residues. Germline V gene lookup returns CDR1 SGHDT and CDR2 YYEEEE. V lost 4 bases, J lost 8 bases, and 12 bases lay in between. CDR3 coding DNA: TGTGCCAGCAGCGGCGGACCTAGCGGCTACACCTTC. Protein sequence: CASSGGPSGYTF. Full variable domain (remainder filled in from reference TRBV5-6 and TRBJ1-2): DAGVTQSPTHLIKTRGQQVTLRCSPKSGHDTVSWYQQALGQGPQFIFQYYEEEERQRGNFPDRFSGHQFPNYSSELNVNALLLGDSALYLCASSGGPSGYTFGSGTRLTVV.

CDR3 amino acids: CASSLVSGTEAFF. Here the CDR3 DNA reads TGTGCCAGCAGCTTAGTCTCGGGGACTGAAGCTTTCTTT. V gene TRBV7-9 combines with J gene TRBJ1-1; no definite D call. Germline CDR1 reads SEHNR; CDR2 reads FQNEAQ (reference sequence). V was trimmed by 1 base and J by 5 bases, leaving 8 bases between them. This CDR3 has 13 amino acids. Supplemented by reference TRBV7-9 and TRBJ1-1, the full variable domain reads DTGVSQNPRHKITKRGQNVTFRCDPISEHNRLYWYRQTLGQGPEFLTYFQNEAQLEKSRLLSDRFSAERPKGSFSTLEIQRTEQGDSAMYLCASSLVSGTEAFFGQGTRLTVV.

This clone was observed a few times. The chain is built from TRBV18 and TRBJ1-2; D may be TRBD1 (6 bases). Trimming removed 4 bases at V and 4 bases at J, with 16 bases between. Germline V gene sequence: CDR1 KGHSH, CDR2 LQKENI. The CDR3 loop spans 15 amino acids. Written as DNA, the CDR3 is TGTGCCAGCTCACTCGTATACAGGGAGGGCTATGGCTACACCTTC. It encodes CASSLVYREGYGYTF.

The chain is built from TRBV6-1 and TRBJ2-5, with 7 bases lining up with TRBD1. CDR3 length: 15 residues. CDR1 is MNHNS and CDR2 is SASEGT in the germline V gene. J was trimmed by 4 bases and V by 2 bases; bases with no gene match: 7. The CDR3 DNA reads as TGTGCCAGCAGTGAAAGAGTAGGGGGCCCAGAGACCCAGTACTTC. This encodes CASSERVGGPETQYF.

The rearrangement joins TRBV25-1 to TRBJ2-3, with D tentatively TRBD1 (5 bases). CDR1 is MGHDK and CDR2 is SYGVNS in the germline V gene. The CDR3 is made up of 16 amino acids. Trimming removed 2 bases at V and 6 bases at J, with 18 bases between. CDR3 sequence: CASSERGRGRHDTQYF. The CDR3 DNA reads TGTGCCAGCAGTGAAAGGGGCAGAGGCAGACACGATACGCAGTATTTT.